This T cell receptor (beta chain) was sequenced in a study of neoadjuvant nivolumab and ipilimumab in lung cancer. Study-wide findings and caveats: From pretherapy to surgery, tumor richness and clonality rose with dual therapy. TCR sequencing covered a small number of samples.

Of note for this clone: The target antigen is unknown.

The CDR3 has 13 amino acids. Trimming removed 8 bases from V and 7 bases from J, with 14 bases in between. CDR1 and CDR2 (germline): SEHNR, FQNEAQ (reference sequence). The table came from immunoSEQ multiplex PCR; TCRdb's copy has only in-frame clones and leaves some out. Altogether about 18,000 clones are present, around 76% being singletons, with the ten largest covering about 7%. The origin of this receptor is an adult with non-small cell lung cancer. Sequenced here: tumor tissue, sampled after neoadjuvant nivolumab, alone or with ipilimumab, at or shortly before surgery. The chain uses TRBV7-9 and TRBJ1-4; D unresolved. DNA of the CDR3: TGTGCCAGCCGCGACACGGCTAGTGAAAAACTGTTTTTT. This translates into CASRDTASEKLFF.